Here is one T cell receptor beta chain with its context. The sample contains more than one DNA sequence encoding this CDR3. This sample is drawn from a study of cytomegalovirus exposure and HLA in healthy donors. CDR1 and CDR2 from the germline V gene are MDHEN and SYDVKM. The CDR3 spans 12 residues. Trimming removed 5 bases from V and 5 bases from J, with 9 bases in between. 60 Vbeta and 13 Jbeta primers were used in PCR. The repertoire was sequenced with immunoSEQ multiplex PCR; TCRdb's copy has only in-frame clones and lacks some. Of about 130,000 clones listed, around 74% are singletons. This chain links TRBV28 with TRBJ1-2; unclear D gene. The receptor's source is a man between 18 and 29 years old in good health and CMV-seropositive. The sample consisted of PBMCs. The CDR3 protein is CASSPPLYGYTF. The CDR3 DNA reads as TGTGCCAGCAGTCCCCCCTTATATGGCTACACCTTC.